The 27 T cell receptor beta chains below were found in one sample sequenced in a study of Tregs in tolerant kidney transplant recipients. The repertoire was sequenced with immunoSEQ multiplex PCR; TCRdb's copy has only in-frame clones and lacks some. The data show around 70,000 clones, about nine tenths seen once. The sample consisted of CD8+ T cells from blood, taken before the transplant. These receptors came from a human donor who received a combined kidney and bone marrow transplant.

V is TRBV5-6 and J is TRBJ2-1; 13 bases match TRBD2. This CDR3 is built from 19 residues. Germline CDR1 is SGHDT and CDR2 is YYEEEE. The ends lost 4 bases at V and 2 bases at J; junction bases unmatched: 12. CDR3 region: CASSLELAGGRRPYNEQFF. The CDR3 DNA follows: TGTGCCAGCAGCCTTGAACTAGCGGGGGGGCGTAGACCCTACAATGAGCAGTTCTTC.

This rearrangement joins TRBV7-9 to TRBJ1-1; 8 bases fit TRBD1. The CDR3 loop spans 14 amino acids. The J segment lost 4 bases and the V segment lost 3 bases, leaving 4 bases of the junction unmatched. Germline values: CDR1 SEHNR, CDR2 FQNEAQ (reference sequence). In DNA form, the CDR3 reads TGTGCCAGCAGCTTCAGACAGGGGTTCACTGAAGCTTTCTTT. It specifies CASSFRQGFTEAFF.

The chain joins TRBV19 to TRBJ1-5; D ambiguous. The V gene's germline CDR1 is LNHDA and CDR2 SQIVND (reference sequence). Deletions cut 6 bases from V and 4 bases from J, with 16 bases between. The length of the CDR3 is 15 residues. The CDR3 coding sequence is TGTGCCAGTAGCTTTGTGGCAGAACCAAATCAGCCCCAGCATTTT. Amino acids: CASSFVAEPNQPQHF.

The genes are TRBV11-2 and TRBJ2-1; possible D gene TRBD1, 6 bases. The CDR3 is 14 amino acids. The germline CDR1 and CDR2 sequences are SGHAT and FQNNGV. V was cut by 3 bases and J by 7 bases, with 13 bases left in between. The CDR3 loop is CASSLGAGINEQFF. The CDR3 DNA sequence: TGTGCCAGCAGCTTGGGGGCAGGAATTAATGAGCAGTTCTTC.

CDR3 DNA sequence: TGTGCCAGCAGCTTAGTTCCTACCACAGGGACCATGAACACTGAAGCTTTCTTT. Amino acids: CASSLVPTTGTMNTEAFF. The rearrangement links TRBV7-8 to TRBJ1-1; maybe TRBD1 (6 bases). Germline CDR1 and CDR2: SGHVS and FQNEAQ. The CDR3 totals 18 residues. The ends were cut back, 1 base at V and 0 bases at J, with 18 bases in the middle.

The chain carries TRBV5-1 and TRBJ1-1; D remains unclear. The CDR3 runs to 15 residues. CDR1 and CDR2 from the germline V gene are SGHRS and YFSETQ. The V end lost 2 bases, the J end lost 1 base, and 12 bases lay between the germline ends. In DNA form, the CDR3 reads TGCGCCAGCAGCTTCGTGGCAGGCCAGAACACTGAAGCTTTCTTT. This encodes CASSFVAGQNTEAFF.

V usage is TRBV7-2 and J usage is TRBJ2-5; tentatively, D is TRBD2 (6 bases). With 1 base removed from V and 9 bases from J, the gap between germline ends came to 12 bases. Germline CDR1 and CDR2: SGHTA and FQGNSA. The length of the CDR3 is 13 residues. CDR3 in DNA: TGTGCCAGCAGCTTAGTGGGGGAGGATGCCCAGTACTTC. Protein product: CASSLVGEDAQYF.

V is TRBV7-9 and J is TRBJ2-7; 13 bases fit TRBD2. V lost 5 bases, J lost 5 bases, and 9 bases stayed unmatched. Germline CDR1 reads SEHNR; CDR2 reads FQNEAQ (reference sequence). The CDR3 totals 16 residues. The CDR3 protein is CASSPMGLAGYNEQYF. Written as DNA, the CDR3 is TGTGCCAGCAGCCCCATGGGACTAGCGGGATATAACGAGCAGTACTTC.

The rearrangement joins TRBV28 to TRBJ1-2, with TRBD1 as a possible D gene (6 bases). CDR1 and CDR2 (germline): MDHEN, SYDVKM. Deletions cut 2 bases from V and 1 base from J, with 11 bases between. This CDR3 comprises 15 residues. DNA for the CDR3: TGTGCCAGCAGTTTAGGGCAGGGGATTAACTATGGCTACACCTTC. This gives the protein CASSLGQGINYGYTF.

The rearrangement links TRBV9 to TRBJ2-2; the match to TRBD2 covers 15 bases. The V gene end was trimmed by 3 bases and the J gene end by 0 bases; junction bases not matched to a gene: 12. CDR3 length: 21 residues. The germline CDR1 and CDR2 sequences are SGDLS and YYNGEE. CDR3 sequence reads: CASSGASRTSGGAANTGELFF. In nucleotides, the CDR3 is TGTGCCAGCAGCGGCGCCTCCAGGACTAGCGGGGGGGCGGCGAACACCGGGGAGCTGTTTTTT.

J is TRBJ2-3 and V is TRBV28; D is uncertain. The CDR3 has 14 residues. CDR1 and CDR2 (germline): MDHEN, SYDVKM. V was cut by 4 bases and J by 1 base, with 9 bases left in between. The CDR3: CASSSEQRTDTQYF. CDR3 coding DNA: TGTGCCAGCAGTTCCGAACAGCGCACAGATACGCAGTATTTT.

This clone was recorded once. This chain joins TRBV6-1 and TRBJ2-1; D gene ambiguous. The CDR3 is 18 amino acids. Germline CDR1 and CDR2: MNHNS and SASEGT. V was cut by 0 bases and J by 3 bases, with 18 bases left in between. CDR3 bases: TGTGCCAGCAGTGAAGCAATTCTACCCCTGCGGTACTACAATGAGCAGTTCTTC. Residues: CASSEAILPLRYYNEQFF.

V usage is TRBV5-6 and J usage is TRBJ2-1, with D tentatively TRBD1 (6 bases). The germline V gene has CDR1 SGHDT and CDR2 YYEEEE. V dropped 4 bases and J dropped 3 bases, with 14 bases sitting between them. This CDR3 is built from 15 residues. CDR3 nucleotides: TGTGCCAGCAGCCAGTGGGACATCAGCTACAATGAGCAGTTCTTC. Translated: CASSQWDISYNEQFF.

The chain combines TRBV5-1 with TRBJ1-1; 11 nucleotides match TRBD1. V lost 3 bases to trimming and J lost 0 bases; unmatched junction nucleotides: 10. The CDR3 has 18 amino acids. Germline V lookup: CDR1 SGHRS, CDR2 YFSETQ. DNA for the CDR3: TGCGCCAGCAGCTCAACAGGACAGGGGGCGCGGATGAACACTGAAGCTTTCTTT. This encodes CASSSTGQGARMNTEAFF.

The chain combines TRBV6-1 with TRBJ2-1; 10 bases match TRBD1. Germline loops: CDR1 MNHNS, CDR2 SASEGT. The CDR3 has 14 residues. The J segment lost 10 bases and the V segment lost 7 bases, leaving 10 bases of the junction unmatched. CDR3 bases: TGTGCCAGCATCCACCGGGACAGGGGTTGGGAGCAGTTCTTC. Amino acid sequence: CASIHRDRGWEQFF.

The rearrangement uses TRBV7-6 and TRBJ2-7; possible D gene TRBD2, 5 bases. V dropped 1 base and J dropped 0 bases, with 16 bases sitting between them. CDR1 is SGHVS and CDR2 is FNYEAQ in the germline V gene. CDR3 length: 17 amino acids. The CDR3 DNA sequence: TGTGCCAGCAGCTTAGTGTCCGGCGGGTTGAGCTCCTACGAGCAGTACTTC. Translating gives CASSLVSGGLSSYEQYF.

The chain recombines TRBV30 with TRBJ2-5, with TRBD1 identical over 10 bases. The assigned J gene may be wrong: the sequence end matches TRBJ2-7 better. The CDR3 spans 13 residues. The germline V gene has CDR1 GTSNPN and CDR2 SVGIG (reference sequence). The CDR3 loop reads CAWSAGQGVEQYF. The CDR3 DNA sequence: TGTGCCTGGAGTGCAGGACAGGGGGTCGAGCAGTACTTC.

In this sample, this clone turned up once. The CDR3 spells CASSLGQSYEQYF. DNA for the CDR3: TGTGCCAGCAGCTTAGGACAGTCCTACGAGCAGTACTTC. The chain combines TRBV11-2 with TRBJ2-7, with D tentatively TRBD1 (5 bases). V was shortened by 1 base and J by 1 base, with 5 bases between the two germline ends. Germline V gives CDR1 SGHAT, CDR2 FQNNGV. The CDR3 extends over 13 amino acids.

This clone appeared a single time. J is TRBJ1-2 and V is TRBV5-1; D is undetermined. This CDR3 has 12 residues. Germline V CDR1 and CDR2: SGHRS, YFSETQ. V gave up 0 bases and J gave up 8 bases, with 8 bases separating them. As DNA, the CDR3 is TGCGCCAGCAGCTTGGGTTCAGCGGGCTACACCTTC. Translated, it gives CASSLGSAGYTF. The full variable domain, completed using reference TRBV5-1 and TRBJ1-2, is KAGVTQTPRYLIKTRGQQVTLSCSPISGHRSVSWYQQTPGQGLQFLFEYFSETQRNKGNFPGRFSGRQFSNSRSEMNVSTLELGDSALYLCASSLGSAGYTFGSGTRLTVV.

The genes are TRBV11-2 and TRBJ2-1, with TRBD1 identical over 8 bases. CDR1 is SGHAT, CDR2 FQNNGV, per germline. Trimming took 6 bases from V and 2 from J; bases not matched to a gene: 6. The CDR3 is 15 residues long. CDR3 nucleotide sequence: TGTGCCAGCAGTCCGGACAGGGAGACCTACAATGAGCAGTTCTTC. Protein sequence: CASSPDRETYNEQFF.

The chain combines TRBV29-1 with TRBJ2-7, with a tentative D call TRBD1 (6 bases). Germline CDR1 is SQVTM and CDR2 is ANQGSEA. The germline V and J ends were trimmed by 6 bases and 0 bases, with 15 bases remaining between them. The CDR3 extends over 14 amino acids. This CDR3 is CSVWGQLDSYEQYF. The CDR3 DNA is TGCAGCGTCTGGGGACAACTCGACTCCTACGAGCAGTACTTC.

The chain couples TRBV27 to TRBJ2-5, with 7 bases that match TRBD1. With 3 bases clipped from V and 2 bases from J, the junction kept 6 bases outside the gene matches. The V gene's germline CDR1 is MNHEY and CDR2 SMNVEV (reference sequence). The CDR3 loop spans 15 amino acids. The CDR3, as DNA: TGTGCCAGCAGTTTGGGACAGTTGGGGCAAGAGACCCAGTACTTC. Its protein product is CASSLGQLGQETQYF.

Here the CDR3 DNA reads TGTGCCAGCAGTGGACAGGTGGTAAATCAGCCCCAGCATTTT. Amino acids: CASSGQVVNQPQHF. The chain has TRBV6-1 and TRBJ1-5, with D possibly TRBD1 on 6 matching bases. The germline V gene has CDR1 MNHNS and CDR2 SASEGT. The CDR3 has 14 residues. With 4 bases removed from V and 4 bases from J, the gap between germline ends came to 11 bases.

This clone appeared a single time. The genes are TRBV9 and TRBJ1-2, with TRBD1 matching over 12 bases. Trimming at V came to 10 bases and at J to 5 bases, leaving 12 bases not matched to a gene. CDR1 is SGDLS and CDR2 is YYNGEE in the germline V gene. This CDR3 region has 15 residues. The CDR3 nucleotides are TGTGCCTCCGCCGGGACAGGGGGCGGCGAATATGGCTACACCTTC. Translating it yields CASAGTGGGEYGYTF.

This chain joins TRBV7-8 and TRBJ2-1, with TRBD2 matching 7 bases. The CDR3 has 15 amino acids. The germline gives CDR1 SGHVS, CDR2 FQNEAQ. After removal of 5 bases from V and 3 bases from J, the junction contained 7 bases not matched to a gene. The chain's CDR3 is CASSPSRDYYNEQFF. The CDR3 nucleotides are TGTGCCAGCAGCCCCTCCCGGGACTACTACAATGAGCAGTTCTTC.

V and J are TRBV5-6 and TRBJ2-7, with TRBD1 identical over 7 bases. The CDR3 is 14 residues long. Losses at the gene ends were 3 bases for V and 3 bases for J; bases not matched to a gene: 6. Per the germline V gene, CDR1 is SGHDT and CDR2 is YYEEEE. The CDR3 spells CASSWGTAGYEQYF. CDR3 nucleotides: TGTGCCAGCAGCTGGGGGACAGCTGGCTACGAGCAGTACTTC.

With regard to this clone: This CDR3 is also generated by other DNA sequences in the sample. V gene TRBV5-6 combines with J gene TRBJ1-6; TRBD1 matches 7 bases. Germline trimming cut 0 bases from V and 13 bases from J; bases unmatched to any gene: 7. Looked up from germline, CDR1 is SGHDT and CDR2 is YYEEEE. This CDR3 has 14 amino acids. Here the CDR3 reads CASSLGQGGSPLHF. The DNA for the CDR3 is TGTGCCAGCAGCTTGGGACAGGGCGGATCCCCCCTCCACTTT.